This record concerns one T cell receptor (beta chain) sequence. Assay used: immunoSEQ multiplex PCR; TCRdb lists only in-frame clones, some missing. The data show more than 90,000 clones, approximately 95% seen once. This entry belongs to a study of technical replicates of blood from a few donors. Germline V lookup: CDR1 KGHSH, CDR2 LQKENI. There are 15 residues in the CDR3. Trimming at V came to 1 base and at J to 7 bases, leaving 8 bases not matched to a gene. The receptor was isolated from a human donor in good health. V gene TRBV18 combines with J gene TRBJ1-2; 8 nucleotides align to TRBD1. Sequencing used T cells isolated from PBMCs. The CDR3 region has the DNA TGTGCCAGCTCACCACTTTCAGGGGGCGCAAGTGGCTACACCTTC. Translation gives CASSPLSGGASGYTF. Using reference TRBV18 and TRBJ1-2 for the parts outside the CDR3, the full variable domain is NAGVMQNPRHLVRRRGQEARLRCSPMKGHSHVYWYRQLPEEGLKFMVYLQKENIIDESGMPKERFSAEFPKEGPSILRIQQVVRGDSAAYFCASSPLSGGASGYTFGSGTRLTVV.